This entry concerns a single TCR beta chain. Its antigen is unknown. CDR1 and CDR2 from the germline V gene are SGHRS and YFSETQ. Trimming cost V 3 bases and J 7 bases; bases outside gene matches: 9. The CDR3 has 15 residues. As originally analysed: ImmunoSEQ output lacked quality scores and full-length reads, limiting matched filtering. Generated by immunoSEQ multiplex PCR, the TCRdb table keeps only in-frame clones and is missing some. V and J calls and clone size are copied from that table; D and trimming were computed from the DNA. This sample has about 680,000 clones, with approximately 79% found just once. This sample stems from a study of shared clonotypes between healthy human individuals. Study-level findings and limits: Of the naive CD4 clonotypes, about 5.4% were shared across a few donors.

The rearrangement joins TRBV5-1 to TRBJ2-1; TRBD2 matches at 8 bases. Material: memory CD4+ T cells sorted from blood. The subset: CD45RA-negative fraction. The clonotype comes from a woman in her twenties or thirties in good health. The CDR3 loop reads CASSSGSGSPNEQFF. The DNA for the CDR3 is TGCGCCAGCAGCTCGGGAAGCGGGAGTCCTAATGAGCAGTTCTTC.